The 13 T cell receptor beta chains below all came from one sample that was sequenced in a study of shared clonotypes between healthy human individuals. Here immunoSEQ multiplex PCR was the method, and the copy in TCRdb shows in-frame clones only, minus some. The data contain about 1.1 million clones, about 84% of them singletons. The sample taken for sequencing was memory CD4+ T cells from PBMCs. The sample's subset: CD45RA-negative fraction. The receptor source for this set is a man younger than 35 in good health. Some clones in this sample may be carry-over from other donors' samples.

This clone was detected only once. J is TRBJ2-2 and V is TRBV7-3, with D unclear. This CDR3 region has 14 residues. From germline, CDR1 is SGHTA and CDR2 FQGTGA. Deletions cut 2 bases from V and 7 bases from J, with 11 bases between. The DNA of the CDR3 is TGTGCCAGCAGCTTAGGGTCAGAGATCGGGGAGCTGTTTTTT. Protein: CASSLGSEIGELFF.

The chain recombines TRBV30 with TRBJ2-3; 13 bases agree with TRBD2. There are 15 residues in the CDR3. Unmatched junction bases numbered 6, after V lost 3 bases and J lost 6 bases. CDR1 GTSNPN and CDR2 SVGIG come from the germline V gene (reference sequence). In DNA, the CDR3 is TGTGCCTGGAGCTTCGGACTAGCGGGAGACGATACGCAGTATTTT. Translated: CAWSFGLAGDDTQYF.

The gene calls are TRBV15 and TRBJ2-2, with 7 bases identical to TRBD2. The CDR3 has 18 amino acids. V shed 0 bases, J shed 3 bases, and the junction held 10 bases outside the gene matches. Germline V gives CDR1 LNHNV, CDR2 YYDKDF (reference sequence). CDR3 protein: CATSREWGMAGDTGELFF. Here the CDR3 DNA reads TGTGCCACCAGCAGAGAGTGGGGCATGGCGGGAGACACCGGGGAGCTGTTTTTT. The full variable domain, in which reference TRBV15 and TRBJ2-2 provide the parts outside the CDR3, is DAMVIQNPRYQVTQFGKPVTLSCSQTLNHNVMYWYQQKSSQAPKLLFHYYDKDFNNEADTPDNFQSRRPNTSFCFLDIRSPGLGDTAMYLCATSREWGMAGDTGELFFGEGSRLTVL.

About this clone: This sample also contains other DNA sequences that code for the same CDR3. The gene calls are TRBV9 and TRBJ2-3; D not certain. Germline CDR1 reads SGDLS; CDR2 reads YYNGEE. Deletions cut 7 bases from V and 2 bases from J, with 5 bases between. The CDR3 length is 11 residues. This CDR3 is CASSFTDTQYF. In DNA form, the CDR3 reads TGTGCCAGCTCGTTCACAGATACGCAGTATTTT.

The rearrangement uses TRBV27 and TRBJ1-1; a possible D gene is TRBD1 (6 bases). V was clipped by 5 bases and J by 1 base, with 14 bases between them. This CDR3 contains 15 residues. Germline V gene sequence: CDR1 MNHEY, CDR2 SMNVEV (reference sequence). In DNA, the CDR3 is TGTGCCAGCAGTCCCAGAGGACAGAAGAACACTGAAGCTTTCTTT. Amino acids: CASSPRGQKNTEAFF.

This clone turned up a few times. The J gene is TRBJ2-1, the V gene TRBV27; 7 bases fit TRBD1. CDR3 length: 15 residues. Germline-derived CDR1 and CDR2 are MNHEY and SMNVEV (reference sequence). Trimming removed 6 bases from V and 4 bases from J; junction bases left unmatched: 9. CDR3 loop: CASRALGGGYNEQFF. CDR3 DNA: TGTGCCAGCAGGGCCCTAGGGGGCGGGTACAATGAGCAGTTCTTC.

The rearrangement joins TRBV5-1 to TRBJ2-7; D may be TRBD1 or TRBD2 (5 bases each). Between the trimmed V and J ends, which lost 0 bases and 2 bases, there was a span of 15 bases. The CDR3 has 16 amino acids. Germline-derived CDR1 and CDR2 are SGHRS and YFSETQ. The CDR3, as DNA: TGCGCCAGCAGCTTGGGACGGGGCGGTCTCGCCTACGAGCAGTACTTC. As protein: CASSLGRGGLAYEQYF.

This clone is a singleton in its sample. V gene TRBV30 combines with J gene TRBJ2-7; D remains ambiguous. Germline-derived CDR1 and CDR2 are GTSNPN and SVGIG (reference sequence). Trimming took off 3 bases at V and 4 bases at J, with 10 bases between the two ends. The CDR3 sequence is 12 residues long. This CDR3 reads CAWSPTGYEQYF. The CDR3 bases are TGTGCCTGGAGCCCCACCGGATACGAGCAGTACTTC.

The rearrangement uses TRBV7-2 and TRBJ2-7; D may be TRBD1 (5 bases). The germline V gene has CDR1 SGHTA and CDR2 FQGNSA. The CDR3 covers 13 residues. The germline V and J ends were trimmed by 5 bases and 6 bases, with 14 bases remaining between them. The CDR3 sequence: CASSPVGAREQYF. The CDR3 nucleotides are TGTGCCAGCAGCCCGGTTGGGGCTCGCGAGCAGTACTTC.

This chain connects TRBV6-1 to TRBJ2-7; D tentatively fits TRBD1 or TRBD2 (5 bases each). The CDR3 is made up of 13 amino acids. CDR1 is MNHNS and CDR2 is SASEGT in the germline V gene. Trimming took 7 bases from V and 2 from J, leaving 12 bases between them. The CDR3 is CASTQGPTYEQYF. DNA for the CDR3: TGTGCCAGCACGCAGGGACCTACCTACGAGCAGTACTTC.

The chain combines TRBV5-1 with TRBJ2-7; 12 bases match TRBD2. From germline, CDR1 is SGHRS and CDR2 YFSETQ. The CDR3 contains 18 residues. Unmatched junction bases numbered 16, after V lost 4 bases and J lost 5 bases. Written as DNA, the CDR3 is TGCGCCAGCAGCCCGCAGACTAGCGGGAGAAAGTGGTTCCACGAGCAGTACTTC. This sequence encodes CASSPQTSGRKWFHEQYF.

This chain uses TRBV18 with TRBJ2-5, with 8 nucleotides matching TRBD2. J lost 7 bases, V lost 3 bases, and 7 bases had no gene match. The CDR3 runs 14 residues. The germline CDR1 and CDR2 sequences are KGHSH and LQKENI. CDR3 coding DNA: TGTGCCAGCTCACCCGGACTAGCTGAGGGGACCCAGTACTTC. Amino acid sequence: CASSPGLAEGTQYF. The complete variable domain, with remaining parts taken from reference TRBV18 and TRBJ2-5, reads NAGVMQNPRHLVRRRGQEARLRCSPMKGHSHVYWYRQLPEEGLKFMVYLQKENIIDESGMPKERFSAEFPKEGPSILRIQQVVRGDSAAYFCASSPGLAEGTQYFGPGTRLLVL.

The rearrangement joins TRBV9 to TRBJ2-3; TRBD2 matches at 10 bases. This CDR3 has 16 residues. Germline assignment: CDR1 SGDLS and CDR2 YYNGEE. V dropped 1 base and J dropped 5; count of bases not matched to a gene: 7. The CDR3 loop reads CASSVYLAGVGDTQYF. The CDR3 DNA is TGTGCCAGCAGCGTATACCTAGCGGGAGTTGGAGATACGCAGTATTTT.